The 4 T cell receptor beta chains in this list originate from one sample, sequenced in a study of cytomegalovirus exposure and HLA in healthy donors. The PCR made use of 60 Vbeta and 13 Jbeta primers. Assay: immunoSEQ multiplex PCR; the TCRdb copy retains only in-frame clones and omits some. The sample holds 100,000 to 120,000 clones; 75% to 90% are singletons and the top ten take roughly 6.9%. The sample taken for sequencing was PBMCs. Receptors originate from a man aged 25-45 years in good health and CMV-seropositive.

The chain has TRBV5-1 and TRBJ2-2; perhaps TRBD1 as D (6 bases). There are 14 residues in the CDR3. V was shortened by 4 bases and J by 1 base, with 8 bases between the two germline ends. CDR1 and CDR2 (germline): SGHRS, YFSETQ. CDR3 nucleotide sequence: TGCGCCAGCAGCCCGACAGGGAACACCGGGGAGCTGTTTTTT. Translation: CASSPTGNTGELFF. The whole variable domain, filled in from reference TRBV5-1 and TRBJ2-2, reads KAGVTQTPRYLIKTRGQQVTLSCSPISGHRSVSWYQQTPGQGLQFLFEYFSETQRNKGNFPGRFSGRQFSNSRSEMNVSTLELGDSALYLCASSPTGNTGELFFGEGSRLTVL.

The gene calls are TRBV9 and TRBJ1-1; tentatively, D is TRBD1 (6 bases). V was shortened by 0 bases and J by 7 bases, with 13 bases between the two germline ends. Germline values: CDR1 SGDLS, CDR2 YYNGEE. This CDR3 comprises 14 residues. The CDR3 reads CASSVEVRGYEAFF. The CDR3 DNA is TGTGCCAGCAGCGTAGAGGTCAGGGGCTATGAAGCTTTCTTT.

The chain joins TRBV7-6 to TRBJ2-1; D is undetermined. Germline values: CDR1 SGHVS, CDR2 FNYEAQ. V dropped 5 bases and J dropped 9 bases, with 14 bases sitting between them. The CDR3 loop spans 13 amino acids. CDR3 loop: CASSHRGRFEQFF. The DNA for the CDR3 is TGTGCCAGCAGCCACCGCGGCCGGTTTGAGCAGTTCTTC.

J is TRBJ2-1 and V is TRBV7-9; TRBD1 matches 8 bases. Losses at the gene ends were 4 bases for V and 1 base for J; bases not matched to a gene: 3. CDR1 is SEHNR, CDR2 FQNEAQ, per germline (reference sequence). The length of the CDR3 is 15 residues. In DNA form, the CDR3 reads TGTGCCAGCAGCTCGGACAGGGTGTCCTACAATGAGCAGTTCTTC. Amino acid sequence: CASSSDRVSYNEQFF.